This T cell receptor beta chain derives from a study of early T cells in non-severe SARS-CoV-2 infection. This clonotype was found a few times. Attached unique molecular identifiers marked individual cDNA molecules. Via MiXCR, TCRdb re-called the 5' RACE reads, giving one row per CDR3 protein. This sample has about 89,000 distinct CDR3 sequences, with roughly 15% found just once. There are 13 residues in the CDR3. The V end was cut by 4 bases, the J end by 0 bases, with 5 bases between. Germline V lookup: CDR1 LGHDT, CDR2 YNNKEL (reference sequence). What was sequenced was whole blood. The chain uses TRBV3-1 and TRBJ2-3, with D tentatively TRBD1 (5 bases). This receptor was taken from an adult who was a healthcare worker with PCR-confirmed SARS-CoV-2 infection or an uninfected control (not recorded which). The CDR3 nucleotides are TGTGCCAGCAGCCGACAGAGCACAGATACGCAGTATTTT. It translates to CASSRQSTDTQYF.